This TCR beta chain was profiled in a study of blood T cell repertoires in COVID-19. Study background: Samples came from the United States, Italy and Spain, spanning acute and convalescent COVID-19. The cDNA or gDNA used as material had been derived from T cells, B-cell-depleted T cells, or PBMCs.

The table lists this clone with a count of one. The protocol was immunoSEQ multiplex PCR, while the TCRdb copy is restricted to in-frame clones and leaves out a portion. The data show over 80,000 clones, approximately 82% seen once. Germline V gene sequence: CDR1 LNHDA, CDR2 SQIVND (reference sequence). The CDR3 is 18 amino acids. Losses at the gene ends were 4 bases for V and 5 bases for J; bases not matched to a gene: 10. What was sequenced was peripheral blood. This TCR came from a woman in her fifties or sixties with acute or convalescent COVID-19. The chain employs TRBV19 and TRBJ2-5, with 16 bases aligning to TRBD2. The CDR3 sequence is CASSTQGLAGGKIETQYF. The CDR3 bases are TGTGCCAGTAGTACCCAGGGACTAGCGGGGGGGAAGATTGAGACCCAGTACTTC. Filled out from reference TRBV19 and TRBJ2-5, the complete variable domain reads DGGITQSPKYLFRKEGQNVTLSCEQNLNHDAMYWYRQDPGQGLRLIYYSQIVNDFQKGDIAEGYSVSREKKESFPLTVTSAQKNPTAFYLCASSTQGLAGGKIETQYFGPGTRLLVL.